One and the same sample provided the 21 T cell receptor beta chains below, sequenced in a study of blood T cell repertoires in COVID-19. Produced via immunoSEQ multiplex PCR; TCRdb's table is partial and in-frame only. The table records under 130,000 clones, less than 90% of them present only once. Material for sequencing was peripheral blood. Source of these receptors: a man between 50 and 59 years old with acute or convalescent COVID-19.

The rearrangement joins TRBV29-1 to TRBJ1-1; D possibly corresponds to TRBD1 (5 bases). The CDR3 totals 14 residues. Trimming removed 4 bases at V and 3 bases at J, with 15 bases between. Germline assignment: CDR1 SQVTM and CDR2 ANQGSEA. CDR3 loop: CSVVPRGTYTEAFF. CDR3 coding DNA: TGCAGCGTTGTTCCTAGGGGTACCTACACTGAAGCTTTCTTT. Combining the CDR3 with reference TRBV29-1 and TRBJ1-1 gives the whole variable domain SAVISQKPSRDICQRGTSLTIQCQVDSQVTMMFWYRQQPGQSLTLIATANQGSEATYESGFVIDKFPISRPNLTFSTLTVSNMSPEDSSIYLCSVVPRGTYTEAFFGQGTRLTVV.

CDR3 DNA sequence: TGTGCCAGCAGTGTCACGAGCGGGAGGGCCACTGAGCAGTTCTTC. Translated: CASSVTSGRATEQFF. The chain links TRBV6-4 to TRBJ2-1; TRBD2 matches at 10 bases. The CDR3 consists of 15 residues. CDR1 is MRHNA and CDR2 is SNTAGT in the germline V gene. Trimming cost V 4 bases and J 9 bases; bases outside gene matches: 9.

The chain recombines TRBV5-4 with TRBJ1-1, with a weak D call TRBD1 (6 bases). There are 16 residues in the CDR3. The germline CDR1 and CDR2 sequences are SGHNT and YYREEE (reference sequence). The V end lost 4 bases, the J end lost 11 bases, and 27 bases lay between the germline ends. This CDR3 is CASSDGVTGTPREAFF. The CDR3 coding sequence is TGTGCCAGCAGCGATGGTGTCACCGGGACACCCCGTGAGGCTTTCTTT.

This chain uses TRBV4-1 with TRBJ2-1, with 11 bases matching TRBD2. Germline V CDR1 and CDR2: MGHRA, YSYEKL. This CDR3 is 22 amino acids long. Trimming at V came to 0 bases and at J to 2 bases, leaving 18 bases not matched to a gene. In nucleotides, the CDR3 is TGCGCCAGCAGCCAAGATACGGTCCTAACAATAGCGGGAGGGCCCACCTACAATGAGCAGTTCTTC. Translating it yields CASSQDTVLTIAGGPTYNEQFF.

This clone is a singleton in its sample. The chain has TRBV6-4 and TRBJ1-1; 8 bases are a match to TRBD1. Germline CDR1 and CDR2: MRHNA and SNTAGT. CDR3 length equals 14 residues. V was pared by 4 bases and J by 3 bases, with 4 bases of the junction left unmatched. The CDR3 sequence is CASSAQQGDTEAFF. The CDR3 nucleotides read TGTGCCAGCAGTGCCCAACAGGGGGACACTGAAGCTTTCTTT.

In DNA form, the CDR3 reads TGTGCCAGCAGTGGGGGACTAGCGGGGACAGATACGCAGTATTTT. It encodes CASSGGLAGTDTQYF. The rearrangement joins TRBV2 to TRBJ2-3; TRBD2 matches 13 bases. The CDR3 runs to 15 residues. CDR1 and CDR2 from the germline V gene are SNHLY and FYNNEI. The V segment lost 4 bases and the J segment 3 bases; nucleotides outside the gene matches: 1.

This clone was observed once. This sequence joins TRBV18 and TRBJ1-2; possible D gene TRBD1, 5 bases. The ends were cut back, 4 bases at V and 2 bases at J, with 17 bases in the middle. The CDR3 has 16 amino acids. CDR1 is KGHSH, CDR2 LQKENI, per germline. CDR3: CASSLLPTANNYGYTF. CDR3 coding DNA: TGTGCCAGCTCACTGCTCCCGACAGCTAACAACTATGGCTACACCTTC.

The V call is TRBV4-1, the J call TRBJ1-1; no clear D gene. This CDR3 region has 13 residues. The V end lost 1 base, the J end lost 7 bases, and 10 bases lay between the germline ends. The germline V gene has CDR1 MGHRA and CDR2 YSYEKL. The chain's CDR3 is CASSQVMAFEAFF. DNA for the CDR3: TGCGCCAGCAGCCAAGTTATGGCATTTGAAGCTTTCTTT.

This clone was found a few times. The chain couples TRBV7-3 to TRBJ2-7; possibly TRBD2 for D (6 bases). Germline V gene data show CDR1 as SGHTA and CDR2 as FQGTGA. This CDR3 has 13 amino acids. V was shortened by 5 bases and J by 6 bases, with 14 bases between the two germline ends. CDR3 amino acids: CASSPKAGLEQYF. CDR3 DNA sequence: TGTGCCAGCAGCCCCAAGGCGGGGCTCGAGCAGTACTTC.

The chain recombines TRBV28 with TRBJ1-1; D remains unclear. V was clipped by 7 bases and J by 5 bases, with 8 bases between them. The CDR3 is made up of 11 amino acids. In germline, CDR1 is MDHEN, CDR2 SYDVKM. The DNA of the CDR3 is TGTGCCAGCAAGCGGGCGACTGAAGCTTTCTTT. Protein product: CASKRATEAFF.

The chain employs TRBV18 and TRBJ1-1, with 9 bases fitting TRBD1. V gave up 5 bases and J gave up 7 bases; unmatched junction bases: 11. Germline lookup yields CDR1 KGHSH and CDR2 LQKENI. The CDR3 is made up of 15 amino acids. For the CDR3, the DNA is TGTGCCAGCTCAGCCGAAACAGGGGGCGTCAGTGAAGCTTTCTTT. The encoded protein is CASSAETGGVSEAFF. The complete variable domain, with remaining parts taken from reference TRBV18 and TRBJ1-1, reads NAGVMQNPRHLVRRRGQEARLRCSPMKGHSHVYWYRQLPEEGLKFMVYLQKENIIDESGMPKERFSAEFPKEGPSILRIQQVVRGDSAAYFCASSAETGGVSEAFFGQGTRLTVV.

Details on this clone: The sample holds other DNA sequences that translate to the same CDR3. V gene TRBV11-2 combines with J gene TRBJ2-5, with D possibly TRBD2 on 5 matching bases. The CDR3 covers 12 residues. Per germline, CDR1 SGHAT and CDR2 FQNNGV. V was trimmed by 1 base and J by 5 bases, leaving 5 bases between them. The CDR3 DNA follows: TGTGCCAGCAGCTTAGCGGGGGAGACCCAGTACTTC. Protein sequence: CASSLAGETQYF.

This clone was seen only once. The rearrangement links TRBV9 to TRBJ2-1; the match to TRBD2 covers 12 bases. The CDR3 is made up of 15 amino acids. V was clipped by 3 bases and J by 9 bases; unmatched bases: 7. CDR1 is SGDLS, CDR2 YYNGEE, per germline. CDR3 DNA: TGTGCCAGCAGCGGACTAGCGGGAGTTTTTGGTGAGCAGTTCTTC. Its protein is CASSGLAGVFGEQFF.

The chain couples TRBV6-1 to TRBJ1-2, with TRBD1 identical over 7 bases. Germline CDR1 and CDR2: MNHNS and SASEGT. The junction had 12 bases not matched to a gene; V was cut back by 1 base and J by 7 bases. The CDR3 sequence is 16 residues long. CDR3 sequence: CASSEGARDSFRGYTF. The CDR3 DNA follows: TGTGCCAGCAGTGAAGGCGCCAGGGACAGCTTCCGTGGCTACACCTTC.

J is TRBJ1-2 and V is TRBV7-9; 10 positions match TRBD1. From germline, CDR1 is SEHNR and CDR2 FQNEAQ (reference sequence). Trimming cost V 5 bases and J 4 bases; bases outside gene matches: 4. The CDR3 spans 14 residues. CDR3 bases: TGTGCCAGCAGCATAGGACAGGGGGTCTATGGCTACACCTTC. Its protein product is CASSIGQGVYGYTF.

The chain employs TRBV2 and TRBJ1-6; 8 nucleotides match TRBD1. Germline-derived CDR1 and CDR2 are SNHLY and FYNNEI. With V trimmed by 7 bases and J by 4 bases, 9 bases remained unmatched. This CDR3 has 16 residues. The CDR3 spells CASTKDRAYYNSPLHF. The DNA for the CDR3 is TGTGCCAGCACTAAGGACAGGGCTTATTATAATTCACCCCTCCACTTT.

This clone was recorded a few times. Here the CDR3 reads CASSASGRVTGELFF. The CDR3 coding sequence is TGTGCCAGCAGTGCAAGCGGGAGGGTTACCGGGGAGCTGTTTTTT. The V and J genes are TRBV2 and TRBJ2-2, with TRBD2 matching over 10 bases. CDR1 SNHLY and CDR2 FYNNEI come from the germline V gene. With V trimmed by 4 bases and J by 5 bases, 4 bases remained unmatched. The CDR3 length is 15 residues.

This chain connects TRBV4-1 to TRBJ2-7; TRBD1 might be the D (6 bases). The CDR3 length is 18 residues. The V end was cut by 2 bases, the J end by 0 bases, with 20 bases between. Germline-derived CDR1 and CDR2 are MGHRA and YSYEKL. CDR3 DNA sequence: TGCGCCAGCAGCCAAAGAGCCCGGACAGATTCCCGCTCCTACGAGCAGTACTTC. Translation: CASSQRARTDSRSYEQYF.

This chain connects TRBV5-1 to TRBJ1-6; D unclear. The CDR3 consists of 17 residues. The V gene's germline CDR1 is SGHRS and CDR2 YFSETQ. V lost 5 bases, J lost 0 bases, and 15 bases lay in between. The CDR3: CASRPPGRSSYNSPLHF. The CDR3 DNA is TGCGCCAGCAGACCTCCGGGGAGGAGCTCCTATAATTCACCCCTCCACTTT.

The chain joins TRBV9 to TRBJ2-1; 12 bases map to TRBD2. CDR1 SGDLS and CDR2 YYNGEE come from the germline V gene. V trimming: 5 bases; J trimming: 0 bases; junction bases outside the gene matches: 12. The CDR3 is made up of 19 amino acids. CDR3 nucleotides: TGTGCCAGCAGTCTTATCCCGGGACTAGCGGGCGCCTCCTACAATGAGCAGTTCTTC. Translated, it gives CASSLIPGLAGASYNEQFF.

The V call is TRBV4-1, the J call TRBJ2-7, with TRBD1 matching 9 bases. This CDR3 spans 16 amino acids. After removal of 0 bases from V and 4 bases from J, the junction contained 7 bases not matched to a gene. Germline CDR1 MGHRA, CDR2 YSYEKL. In nucleotides, the CDR3 is TGCGCCAGCAGCCAAGAGGGGACAGGGAAGCGGTACGAGCAGTACTTC. It specifies CASSQEGTGKRYEQYF.